Given below is one T cell receptor beta chain in context. Its recognized antigen is unknown. No base quality values were provided; no much bigger clone lies one nucleotide off. These data originate in a study of blood T cell repertoires in COVID-19 (dated by TCRdb to the early 2020s). At the level of the whole study: Samples from collaborators originated in the United States, Italy and Spain and spanned both the acute and convalescent phases of COVID-19. The material from the prospective study consisted of cDNA or gDNA derived from T cells, B-cell-depleted T cells, or PBMCs. Subjects who had been exposed to COVID-19, were actively infected with it, or had recovered from it provided the deeply sampled blood TCRbeta repertoires that made up the dataset. The repertoires were released in a freely available public database meant as a resource for research on the immune response to SARS-CoV-2. Samples came from the ongoing ImmuneRACE study (first 160 participants) plus 1,254 subjects from 6 global collaborators. The sample metadata nearly always contained a de-identified subject ID, COVID-19 status, age in years and sex. Where available, HLA class I and class II types were obtained from metadata supplied by the sample provider rather than from assay-based typing. Points the paper makes about the study in general: Clinical and demographic metadata were provided uncurated, with the amount varying by source and participant.

V trim: 6 bases; J trim: 7 bases; unmatched bases: 12. From the cysteine through the phenylalanine, the CDR3 covers 15 amino acids. Of all the DNA, just the CDR3 is kept, 45 bases in frame from base 1. Via the germline V gene, CDR1 is MNHEY and CDR2 SVGAGI. TCRbeta CDR3 regions were amplified from genomic DNA using the immunoSEQ Assay, a bias-controlled multiplex PCR. The paper's processing steps were these. The number of nucleated cells in each sample was estimated from the amplification of reference gene primers within the assay. To quantify the absolute abundance of each unique TCRbeta CDR3 rearrangement, sequence reads were collapsed and filtered. For each sample, productive Simpson clonality was calculated as the square root of Simpson's diversity index over productive rearrangements. Imported from immuneACCESS, the table was reduced by TCRdb to in-frame sequences with V and J called. These copies leave out some clones; in studies compared against another copy, an unresolved V gene accounts for under half, and the cause of the remainder is not known. D and trimming come from the DNA, and the V and J calls and clone size come from that table. This sample is represented by a few hundred thousand clones; roughly 89% of them were singletons. About a tenth of the sample belongs to the ten largest clones.

Participants in the prospective study were enrolled through a virtual design, were aged 18 to 89 years, and lived in 24 United States geographic areas. In the prospective study, cohorts were assigned on the basis of participant-reported clinical history obtained from a screening survey and a study questionnaire. Each participant in the prospective study had whole blood, serum and a nasopharyngeal or oropharyngeal swab collected by mobile phlebotomists. Over an approximately 2-month period, participants in the prospective study had the option of providing additional blood draws and questionnaires. Prospective study blood samples were shipped either frozen or at room temperature before DNA extraction.

In this chain, TRBV6-5 is recombined with TRBJ2-1, with 7 central nucleotides matching TRBD2. The receptor was derived from a young man with acute COVID-19. The source material was PBMCs or T cells enriched from blood (not recorded which). The CDR3 region reads CASRESSGSFNEQFF. The nucleotides are TGTGCCAGCAGGGAGTCTAGCGGCTCTTTTAATGAGCAGTTCTTC.